This TCR beta chain emerged from a study of tumor-infiltrating lymphocytes in primary liver carcinoma (dated by TCRdb to about 2017). For the wider study: Four or five patients with histopathologically diagnosed primary liver carcinoma underwent surgical resection in China between November 2015 and March 2016. Of the five patients, three men and two women aged 30 to 69 years, four had hepatocellular carcinoma and one had combined HCC and intrahepatic cholangiocarcinoma. The five patients had tumors of stage T1-T3 N0M0, with maximum diameters ranging from roughly 4 to 11 cm. Roughly 3.5 to 8 million productive TCRbeta reads were obtained per sample, and no significant difference in read depth was found between tissue types. Across five regions of each liver tumor, along with adjacent normal tissue and blood, the study brought together TCRbeta repertoire sequencing, expression microarrays and whole-exome sequencing. A total of 35 or so specimens from 5 patients underwent TCRbeta repertoire sequencing, comprising around 25 tumor regions, 5 adjacent noncancerous liver tissues and 5 peripheral blood samples. Repertoires from technical replicates were highly reproducible, with mean shared-clone rates about 0.86 and correlation coefficients above 0.95.

Points on this clonotype: Its antigen specificity is not known. There are no base qualities to consult, and no much larger clone falls within one base.

General findings and caveats noted by the study authors: Because sequencing covered only the TCR beta chain and unpaired alpha chains were not captured, true repertoire diversity is likely underestimated. Only a few patients were included in the study, and the authors note that the findings should be validated in a larger study. Since the samples were bulk and unsorted, there was no way to compare CD4+ and CD8+ T cell repertoires. Compared with blood, tumors had a significantly larger share of the repertoire taken up by the top 250 clones (p = 0.039). Repertoire overlap was found to be higher between tumor regions (mean around 35%) than between tumor-adjacent (roughly 17%) or tumor-blood (14%) pairs, consistent with antigen-driven expansion.

Blood RNA was extracted from unsorted whole blood using TRIzol reagent, and germline DNA was obtained with the DNeasy Blood & Tissue kit. At the time of sampling, the patients were treatment-naive and had chronic HBV infection. Before surgery, 3.5 to 4 milliliters of peripheral blood were drawn into K2EDTA tubes. TCRbeta-specific cDNA was reverse-transcribed from roughly 500 ng total RNA using a constant-region primer and ProtoScript II reverse transcriptase. The TCRbeta libraries were prepared through three rounds of nested multiplex PCR following a slightly modified ARM-PCR procedure. The first two PCR rounds used multiplex TRBV1-TRBV30 forward primers with a Cbeta reverse primer, each for about 10 cycles. Sample barcodes and Illumina adapters were attached in a final 25-cycle PCR using Deep VentR polymerase. Before sequencing, amplicons of 200-500 bp were gel-purified using a QIAquick gel extraction kit. The TCRbeta amplicons were sequenced with 250-bp paired-end reads on an Illumina HiSeq 2500. Per the original workflow: Trimmomatic v0.33 was used to quality-trim the reads, and FLASH v1.2.11 was used to merge paired reads so that full CDR3 sequences could be recovered. V, D and J germline segments were assigned to the rearranged TCRbeta sequences by MiGEC v1.2.1b. Clonotype statistics and Shannon-Wiener diversity indices were calculated with VDJtools v1.0.0. To cut down on sampling bias, every analysis after diversity analysis relied on just the 250 most abundant clonotypes from each sample. TCRdb handled the public reads itself, with Q25 trimming in fastp and clone calling in MiXCR, and kept productive beta chains. Merged by CDR3 protein, the rows form single entries marked with the most common genes and DNA. What appears here as the V and J calls and clone size reflects TCRdb's work, not the paper's. This sample gives fewer than 350,000 distinct CDR3 sequences in total; roughly two thirds of them show up just once. Roughly 9% of the sample is taken by the ten largest.

Deletion took 3 bases off V and 5 bases off J, with a span of 13 bases between the germline ends. There are 14 amino acids in the CDR3, from cysteine to phenylalanine inclusive. The read is trimmed to its CDR3 DNA, 42 bases read in frame from base 1. The V and J genes are TRBV12-3 or TRBV12-4 and TRBJ2-5, with a tentative D gene TRBD2 over 6 matching bases. The material sequenced was peripheral blood. The clonotype comes from a man aged 40-55 years with primary liver carcinoma and hepatitis B virus infection. The CDR3 in this case is CASSLAGCQETQYF. In nucleotide form, the sequence is TGTGCCAGCAGTTTGGCGGGGTGCCAGGAGACCCAGTACTTC.